The next 17 T cell receptor beta chains were all read from a single sample in a study of blood T cells in healthy people across ages. The use of a sample-barcoded 5' primer and a J-beta primer mix characterized a second PCR of roughly 7 to 11 cycles. From the 5' RACE reads, TCRdb called clonotypes with MiXCR, one entry per CDR3 protein. The profile shows some 750,000 distinct CDR3 sequences, over 20% of them singletons. The specimen was blood. These receptors all come from a man in his sixties or seventies in good health.

The CDR3 region is CASSSRAGGSYNEQFF. The CDR3 nucleotides read TGTGCCAGCAGTTCCAGAGCGGGAGGGTCCTACAATGAGCAGTTCTTC. The chain is built from TRBV12-3 or TRBV12-4 and TRBJ2-1, with 10 bases lining up with TRBD2. V lost 4 bases and J lost 1; bases outside the gene matches: 4. This CDR3 has 16 residues.

The chain links TRBV30 to TRBJ1-1; 7 bases agree with TRBD1. CDR1 and CDR2 from the germline V gene are GTSNPN and SVGIG (reference sequence). The CDR3 is 13 residues long. V lost 8 bases and J lost 0; bases outside the gene matches: 6. The CDR3 DNA is TGTGCCCAGACACAGGGGATGAACACTGAAGCTTTCTTT. Translated, it gives CAQTQGMNTEAFF.

This clonotype was observed a handful of times. The chain recombines TRBV29-1 with TRBJ2-7; no definite D call. The CDR3 is 12 amino acids. Germline V lookup: CDR1 SQVTM, CDR2 ANQGSEA. The germline V and J ends were trimmed by 6 bases and 1 base, with 10 bases remaining between them. The CDR3 coding sequence is TGCAGCGTCAGAGCTGGGTCCTACGAGCAGTACTTC. Encoded protein: CSVRAGSYEQYF.

The chain uses TRBV7-6 and TRBJ2-1; 7 nucleotides align to TRBD1. The closer fit of TRBJ2-5 to the DNA end suggests the J call may be wrong. The CDR3 runs to 15 residues. From germline, CDR1 is SGHVS and CDR2 FNYEAQ. The CDR3 DNA follows: TGTGCCAGCAGCTTATCGGGACAGTTACAAGAGACCCAGTACTTC. Residues: CASSLSGQLQETQYF.

The chain couples TRBV4-2 to TRBJ1-2; D is unresolved. Germline CDR1 LGHNA, CDR2 YNFKEQ. V was trimmed by 1 base and J by 3 bases, leaving 12 bases between them. The CDR3 has 15 amino acids. The CDR3 DNA is TGTGCCAGCAGCCAAGTTAAAGGTGGTGACTATGGCTACACCTTC. Translated: CASSQVKGGDYGYTF.

The chain uses TRBV12-3 or TRBV12-4 and TRBJ2-3, with D perhaps given as TRBD1 or TRBD2 (5 bases each). This CDR3 contains 19 residues. The V end lost 0 bases, the J end lost 4 bases, and 23 bases lay between the germline ends. CDR3 amino acids: CASSLAQGVWGRAPDTQYF. CDR3 nucleotide sequence: TGTGCCAGCAGTTTAGCGCAGGGTGTATGGGGACGAGCGCCAGATACGCAGTATTTT.

This clonotype was observed a few times. V usage is TRBV14 and J usage is TRBJ1-4, with TRBD1 identical over 8 bases. CDR1 SGHDN and CDR2 FVKESK come from the germline V gene. The CDR3 totals 15 residues. V shed 4 bases and J 4 bases; nucleotides not matched to a gene: 5. This CDR3 reads CASSRSRGLNEKLFF. DNA for the CDR3: TGTGCCAGCAGCCGTTCCAGGGGGCTTAATGAAAAACTGTTTTTT.

The rearrangement links TRBV4-1 to TRBJ2-3; D remains ambiguous. CDR1 is MGHRA, CDR2 YSYEKL, per germline. Trimming pared 0 bases from V and 1 base from J, leaving 5 bases between. CDR3 size: 14 residues. CDR3 sequence: CASSQDWGTDTQYF. In DNA, the CDR3 is TGCGCCAGCAGCCAAGATTGGGGCACAGATACGCAGTATTTT.

The chain employs TRBV3-1 and TRBJ2-7, with 10 bases fitting TRBD1. This CDR3 spans 14 amino acids. The V segment lost 7 bases and the J segment 8 bases; nucleotides outside the gene matches: 11. CDR1 LGHDT and CDR2 YNNKEL come from the germline V gene (reference sequence). CDR3 loop: CASTNTGQGIQQYF. The CDR3 DNA reads TGTGCCAGCACCAACACGGGACAGGGGATACAGCAGTACTTC.

This sequence joins TRBV6-5 and TRBJ1-2; 7 bases align to TRBD1. V lost 6 bases, J lost 4 bases, and 8 bases stayed unmatched. Germline V lookup: CDR1 MNHEY, CDR2 SVGAGI. This CDR3 spans 14 amino acids. The CDR3 protein is CASRYRQGIYGYTF. CDR3 DNA sequence: TGTGCCAGCAGATACAGACAGGGCATCTATGGCTACACCTTC.

This clonotype appeared a few times. The gene calls are TRBV5-1 and TRBJ2-5; D unclear. The J call may not be correct, given that the DNA end is closer to TRBJ2-1. The CDR3 length is 13 residues. Per germline, CDR1 SGHRS and CDR2 YFSETQ. This CDR3 reads CASSYPASVEQFF. For the CDR3, the DNA is TGCGCCAGCAGCTATCCGGCGTCCGTTGAGCAGTTCTTC.

The rearrangement uses TRBV12-3 or TRBV12-4 and TRBJ2-5; 9 bases align to TRBD2. The DNA end is more similar to TRBJ2-1, so the J call may be wrong. There are 15 residues in the CDR3. CDR3 DNA sequence: TGTGCCAGCAGTTTTCTGGCGGGGGGGCCCAATGAGCAGTTCTTC. This sequence encodes CASSFLAGGPNEQFF.

This clonotype was detected only a few times. This CDR3 reads CASSFDRRLVTEAFF. The CDR3 nucleotides read TGTGCCAGCAGCTTCGACAGACGGCTCGTCACTGAAGCTTTCTTT. This rearrangement joins TRBV14 to TRBJ1-1; weak D call: TRBD1 (5 bases). This CDR3 region has 15 residues. The germline V gene has CDR1 SGHDN and CDR2 FVKESK. V lost 5 bases and J lost 4, with 17 bases in between.

As concerns this clonotype: Germline and junction disagree at one end, which may indicate a read error. The V call is TRBV7-2, the J call TRBJ1-4; D gene unclear. Germline CDR1 SGHTA, CDR2 FQGNSA. The CDR3 spans 14 residues. CDR3 coding DNA: TGTGCCAGCAGCCTCAGGTTGACTAGTGAAAAACTGTTTTTT. Its protein is CASSLRLTSEKLFF. Supplemented by reference TRBV7-2 and TRBJ1-4, the full variable domain reads GAGVSQSPSNKVTEKGKDVELRCDPISGHTALYWYRQSLGQGLEFLIYFQGNSAPDKSGLPSDRFSAERTGGSVSTLTIQRTQQEDSAVYLCASSLRLTSEKLFFGSGTQLSVL.

This clonotype was recorded a few times. The V gene is TRBV6-5, the J gene TRBJ1-2; a possible D gene is TRBD1 (6 bases). V was cut by 5 bases and J by 7 bases, with 14 bases left in between. Germline values: CDR1 MNHEY, CDR2 SVGAGI. CDR3 size: 13 residues. CDR3 sequence (DNA): TGTGCCAGCAGTAGGGACACCCCGGGTGGCTACACCTTC. Protein: CASSRDTPGGYTF.

The chain uses TRBV9 and TRBJ1-2; 7 bases match TRBD1. From germline, CDR1 is SGDLS and CDR2 YYNGEE. Losses at the gene ends were 4 bases for V and 7 bases for J; bases not matched to a gene: 10. This CDR3 has 14 amino acids. The CDR3 DNA sequence: TGTGCCAGCAGCTCCGGGACAGTGGTAATTGGCTACACCTTC. Encoded protein: CASSSGTVVIGYTF.

Details on this clonotype: A much larger clone sits a single nucleotide away, making a read error possible. The conserved closing phenylalanine or tryptophan is absent in this CDR3, likely reflecting a read error. The rearrangement links TRBV4-2 to TRBJ2-5, with TRBD2 matching over 10 bases. V lost 4 bases and J lost 0; bases outside the gene matches: 8. CDR3 size: 17 residues. CDR1 and CDR2 (germline): LGHNA, YNFKEQ. CDR3 residues: CASSLSGGGEYQETQYL. DNA of the CDR3: TGTGCCAGCAGCCTCAGCGGGGGGGGCGAGTACCAAGAGACCCAGTACCTC.